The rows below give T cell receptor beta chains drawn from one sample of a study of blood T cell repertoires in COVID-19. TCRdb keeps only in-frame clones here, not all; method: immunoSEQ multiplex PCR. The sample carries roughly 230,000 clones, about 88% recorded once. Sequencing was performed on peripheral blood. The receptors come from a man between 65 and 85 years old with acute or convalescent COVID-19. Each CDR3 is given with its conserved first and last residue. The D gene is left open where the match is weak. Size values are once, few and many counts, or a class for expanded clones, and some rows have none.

TGTGCCTGGAGTGTACAAGGACTAGCGGGAGTGTTGGAGCAGTTCTTC,CAWSVQGLAGVLEQFF,TRBD2,-,TRBV30,TRBJ2-1
TGTGCCAGCAGCCCCGCCGGGACAGGGATCAATGAGCAGTTCTTC,CASSPAGTGINEQFF,TRBD1,-,TRBV28,TRBJ2-1
TGTGCCAGCAGCAAAGCGCGGGACAGGGGTAGTGCTGAGCAGTTCTTC,CASSKARDRGSAEQFF,-,-,TRBV21-1,TRBJ2-1
TGCAGCGTTGAAGTCCAGTCCAATGAGCAGTTCTTC,CSVEVQSNEQFF,-,-,TRBV29-1,TRBJ2-1
TGCGCCAGCAGCCAGATAGCGGGTCAGGGCGGTGAGCAGTTCTTC,CASSQIAGQGGEQFF,TRBD2,-,TRBV5-1,TRBJ2-1
TGTGCCAGCAGCGTAGCAGTGAACACTGAAGCTTTCTTT,CASSVAVNTEAFF,-,-,TRBV9,TRBJ1-1
TGTGCCAGTAGTATAGGGGACACGAGCTCCTATAATTCACCCCTCCACTTT,CASSIGDTSSYNSPLHF,-,-,TRBV19,TRBJ1-6
TGTGCCAGCTCACCAGCGGGCTTGGACACTGAAGCTTTCTTT,CASSPAGLDTEAFF,-,once,TRBV18,TRBJ1-1
TGTGCCAGCAGCTTAGGGGCCCTAGCGGACACAGATACGCAGTATTTT,CASSLGALADTDTQYF,TRBD2,-,TRBV7-2,TRBJ2-3
TGTGCCAGCAGCTTAGGGCGGGAGGGCCTACGGACAGATACGCAGTATTTT,CASSLGREGLRTDTQYF,TRBD2,-,TRBV7-8,TRBJ2-3
TGTGCCAGCAGAAGACAGGGGGCCAGAGCAGATACGCAGTATTTT,CASRRQGARADTQYF,TRBD1,-,TRBV5-4,TRBJ2-3
TGTGCCAGCAGCTTGGTGCGTTATCAGCCCCAGCATTTT,CASSLVRYQPQHF,-,once,TRBV5-8,TRBJ1-5
TGTGCCAGCAGCCGCGACAGTAATGACTATGGCTACACCTTC,CASSRDSNDYGYTF,-,-,TRBV7-2,TRBJ1-2
TGTGCCAGCAGCCGTACAACTGGACAGGTGAACACTGAAGCTTTCTTT,CASSRTTGQVNTEAFF,TRBD1,-,TRBV7-8,TRBJ1-1
TGCGCCAGCAGCTTGGATCACAACACAGATACGCAGTATTTT,CASSLDHNTDTQYF,-,-,TRBV5-1,TRBJ2-3
TGTGCCAGCAGCGTATCGTTAGAGCATCCGGGACTGGCTGAAGCTTTCTTT,CASSVSLEHPGLAEAFF,-,-,TRBV9,TRBJ1-1
TGTGCCAGTAGTGCCACTTACTCTGGGGCCAACGTCCTGACTTTC,CASSATYSGANVLTF,-,few,TRBV19,TRBJ2-6
TGTGCCTCCTTACCAGGACAGGGGATCACCGGGGAGCTGTTTTTT,CASLPGQGITGELFF,TRBD1,-,TRBV30,TRBJ2-2
TGCAGTGCTAGTGATAGGGGGACGAACACCGGGGAGCTGTTTTTT,CSASDRGTNTGELFF,-,-,TRBV20-1,TRBJ2-2
TGTGCCAGCAGCCCGGGAGGTGGGGGAGCTGTAATTGGGCAGTTCTTC,CASSPGGGGAVIGQFF,TRBD2,-,TRBV9,TRBJ2-1
TGTGCCAGCAGCGCGCAGGGGCTCTATGGCTACACCTTC,CASSAQGLYGYTF,-,-,TRBV9,TRBJ1-2
TGCGCCAGCAGCCAAGATTTGGCCAGTGGAAACACCATATATTTT,CASSQDLASGNTIYF,-,-,TRBV4-3,TRBJ1-3
TGTGCCAGCAGCTTACCCCTCGGACAGGGAATAACTGGGGCCAACGTCCTGACTTTC,CASSLPLGQGITGANVLTF,TRBD1,-,TRBV13,TRBJ2-6
TGTGCCAGCAGCCGAGAGACTAGCGGAATCAACAATGAGCAGTTCTTC,CASSRETSGINNEQFF,TRBD2,-,TRBV4-2,TRBJ2-1
TGTGCCAGCAGCGAACAACCGGGACAGGGGACTTACACTGAAGCTTTCTTT,CASSEQPGQGTYTEAFF,TRBD1,-,TRBV9,TRBJ1-1
TGTGCCAGCAGTCCCCTCACGACTAGAGCGTGGGAGACCCAGTACTTC,CASSPLTTRAWETQYF,-,-,TRBV27,TRBJ2-5
TGTGCCAGCAGCACGAAGGGGACAGGGATATACGAGCAGTACTTC,CASSTKGTGIYEQYF,TRBD1,-,TRBV2,TRBJ2-7
TGTGCCAGCTCGCCACAAGCTAGCGGAGGCTCCTACGAGCAGTACTTC,CASSPQASGGSYEQYF,TRBD2,-,TRBV18,TRBJ2-7
TGCGCCAGCGGAGCCAGTGGCACAGATACGCAGTATTTT,CASGASGTDTQYF,-,-,TRBV5-1,TRBJ2-3
TGTGCCAGCAGTTACTCCCCGGAGACCTACGAGCAGTACTTC,CASSYSPETYEQYF,-,-,TRBV6-6,TRBJ2-7
TGCAGTGCTAGATTAGATGAGCAGTTCTTC,CSARLDEQFF,-,-,TRBV20-1,TRBJ2-1
TGTGCCAGCAGGGCCGGACAGGGAGCTGAAGCTTTCTTT,CASRAGQGAEAFF,TRBD1,-,TRBV2,TRBJ1-1
TGTGCCAGCAGTCGCTCCTACGAGCAGTACTTC,CASSRSYEQYF,-,once,TRBV25-1,TRBJ2-7
TGTGCCAGCAGCTTGAGTAGAATCACGGGAGATCTGAATGAGCAGTTCTTC,CASSLSRITGDLNEQFF,-,-,TRBV5-4,TRBJ2-1
TGTGCCAGTAGTATTCAGGCCAGGCTTGGGGGGAGCGGGGCCAACGTCCTGACTTTC,CASSIQARLGGSGANVLTF,-,-,TRBV19,TRBJ2-6
TGTGCCAGCAGTCGCGACAGGGTCGGAGGGGAGCTGTTTTTT,CASSRDRVGGELFF,TRBD1,-,TRBV27,TRBJ2-2
TGTGCCAGCAGTCCAGACAGAGATCAGCCCCAGCATTTT,CASSPDRDQPQHF,-,-,TRBV6-5,TRBJ1-5
TGCAGCGTGGACTACAGGGGTTTGGGGAACGAGCAGTACTTC,CSVDYRGLGNEQYF,-,-,TRBV29-1,TRBJ2-7
TGTGCCAGCTCCGACAGGGGTGGTAATGAAAAACTGTTTTTT,CASSDRGGNEKLFF,TRBD1,-,TRBV19,TRBJ1-4
TGCGCCAGCAGCCAAGGGACGCCAGGGCGCCCGTCCGGCTACGAGCAGTACTTC,CASSQGTPGRPSGYEQYF,-,once,TRBV4-1,TRBJ2-7
TGTGCCAGCAGCCAAGATTGGTCTCGCAGAATTCACCCCTACAATGAGCAGTTCTTC,CASSQDWSRRIHPYNEQFF,-,-,TRBV3-1/TRBV3-2,TRBJ2-1
TGTGCCAGCAGCTTCCTAGCGGGGGGGAGCACAGATACGCAGTATTTT,CASSFLAGGSTDTQYF,TRBD2,-,TRBV7-8,TRBJ2-3
TGTGCCAGCAGTATCGGGGGGATACGCTACGAGCAGTACTTC,CASSIGGIRYEQYF,TRBD2,-,TRBV5-6,TRBJ2-7
TGTGCCAGCAGTAAGACTAGCGCTCACTACGAGCAGTACTTC,CASSKTSAHYEQYF,TRBD2,-,TRBV27,TRBJ2-7
TGTGCCATCCGAAGCGGGGGGGACACTGAAGCTTTCTTT,CAIRSGGDTEAFF,-,-,TRBV10-3,TRBJ1-1
TGTGCCAGCAGTTTGCTAGCGGGGGGACGCACAGATACGCAGTATTTT,CASSLLAGGRTDTQYF,TRBD2,-,TRBV28,TRBJ2-3